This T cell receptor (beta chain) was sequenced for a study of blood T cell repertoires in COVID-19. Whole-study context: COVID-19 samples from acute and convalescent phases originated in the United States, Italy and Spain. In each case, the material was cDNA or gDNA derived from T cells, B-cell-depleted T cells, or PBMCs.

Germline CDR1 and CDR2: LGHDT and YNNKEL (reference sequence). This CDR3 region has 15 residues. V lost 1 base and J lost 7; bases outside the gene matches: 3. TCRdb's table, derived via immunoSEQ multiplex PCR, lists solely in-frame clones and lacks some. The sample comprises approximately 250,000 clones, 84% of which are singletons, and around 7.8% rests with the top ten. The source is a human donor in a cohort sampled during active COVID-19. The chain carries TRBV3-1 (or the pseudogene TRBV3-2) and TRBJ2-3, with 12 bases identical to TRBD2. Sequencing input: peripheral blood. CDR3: CASSQVRTSGNTQYF. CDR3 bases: TGTGCCAGCAGCCAAGTTCGGACTAGCGGGAATACGCAGTATTTT.